The following is a T cell receptor beta chain sequence with its context. The antigen is unknown. The entry originates in a study of cytomegalovirus exposure and HLA in healthy donors. Regarding the study as a whole: Investigators reported 150 to 200 TCR beta chains as tied to cytomegalovirus. It was likely that a cluster of highly shared sequence variants was a sequencing artifact. The authors reported that TCR beta sequences could predict HLA-A and HLA-B alleles. These predictions were accurate for most subjects in the first cohort. CMV serostatus was the only recorded immune exposure for donors.

CDR1 and CDR2 from the germline V gene are SGHTA and FQGTGA. The CDR3 consists of 14 residues. The ends lost 5 bases at V and 6 bases at J; junction bases unmatched: 6. PCR involved 60 Vbeta and 13 Jbeta primers. Clones were read by immunoSEQ multiplex PCR, and TCRdb kept only the in-frame ones, dropping some. Among about 270,000 clones listed, around 65% were seen once. The chain joins TRBV7-3 to TRBJ2-2; the match to TRBD1 covers 7 bases. This receptor was taken from a female donor in good health and CMV-seronegative. The sample consisted of PBMCs. Here the CDR3 reads CASSRQGASGELFF. The CDR3, as DNA: TGTGCCAGCAGCCGACAGGGTGCGTCCGGGGAGCTGTTTTTT.